These 22 T cell receptor beta chains share one sample of origin, sequenced in a study of cytomegalovirus exposure and HLA in healthy donors. Assay used: immunoSEQ multiplex PCR; TCRdb lists only in-frame clones, some missing. This table holds about 98,000 clones, approximately 84% found once. Sequencing was carried out using PBMCs. The receptors here all came from a man aged 18 to 30 in good health and CMV-seropositive.

The chain links TRBV6-6 to TRBJ1-1; a possible D gene is TRBD1 (6 bases). V was cut by 7 bases and J by 4 bases, with 13 bases left in between. In germline, CDR1 is MNHNY, CDR2 SVGAGI (reference sequence). The CDR3 extends over 13 amino acids. CDR3 sequence: CASKSQGLTEAFF. Written as DNA, the CDR3 is TGTGCCAGCAAATCGCAGGGGCTCACTGAAGCTTTCTTT.

The V call is TRBV5-1, the J call TRBJ1-1; a weak D match, TRBD1 (6 bases). The CDR3 is 15 residues long. Looked up from germline, CDR1 is SGHRS and CDR2 is YFSETQ. Trimming pared 1 base from V and 4 bases from J, leaving 14 bases between. CDR3 loop: CASSLTPGDGTEAFF. In nucleotides, the CDR3 is TGCGCCAGCAGCTTGACGCCAGGGGACGGCACTGAAGCTTTCTTT.

This chain uses TRBV5-1 with TRBJ2-2; D remains unclear. Per germline, CDR1 SGHRS and CDR2 YFSETQ. V was clipped by 0 bases and J by 6 bases, with 6 bases between them. The CDR3 is 13 amino acids. The CDR3: CASSLVASGELFF. CDR3 nucleotide sequence: TGCGCCAGCAGCTTGGTGGCATCCGGGGAGCTGTTTTTT.

In its sample, this clone was seen a few times. The CDR3 DNA follows: TGTGCCATCAGTGAGTCGATGCCCCAGGCCTACGAGCAGTACTTC. Protein sequence: CAISESMPQAYEQYF. The chain employs TRBV10-3 and TRBJ2-7; D ambiguous. Deletions cut 0 bases from V and 2 bases from J, with 11 bases between. The germline V gene has CDR1 ENHRY and CDR2 SYGVKD. This CDR3 comprises 15 residues.

The rearrangement joins TRBV5-1 to TRBJ1-1; D remains ambiguous. There are 13 residues in the CDR3. V shed 7 bases and J shed 1 base, with 11 bases lying between them. Per the germline V gene, CDR1 is SGHRS and CDR2 is YFSETQ. The CDR3 DNA is TGCGCCAGCCACAACCCCTCGAACACTGAAGCTTTCTTT. Translated, it gives CASHNPSNTEAFF.

V is TRBV13 and J is TRBJ2-7; D not resolved. The CDR3 spans 13 residues. CDR1 PRHDT and CDR2 FYEKMQ come from the germline V gene (reference sequence). Trimming left V 1 base short and J 4 bases short, with 8 bases between. This CDR3 reads CASSLAVFYEQYF. The CDR3 DNA sequence: TGTGCCAGCAGCTTAGCTGTCTTTTACGAGCAGTACTTC.

The chain combines TRBV5-1 with TRBJ1-6; maybe TRBD1 (5 bases). Germline V CDR1 and CDR2: SGHRS, YFSETQ. Trimming pared 3 bases from V and 0 bases from J, leaving 10 bases between. This CDR3 is built from 16 residues. The DNA for the CDR3 is TGCGCCAGCAGCTCGGGGGGGGGCTCCTATAATTCACCCCTCCACTTT. It is translated as CASSSGGGSYNSPLHF.

In DNA, the CDR3 is TGTGCCAGCAGCTTGCGGGGGAGCGGCTACGAGCAGTACTTC. Translation: CASSLRGSGYEQYF. The V call is TRBV5-4, the J call TRBJ2-7; TRBD2 might be the D (6 bases). The germline V and J ends were trimmed by 1 base and 3 bases, with 11 bases remaining between them. Looked up from germline, CDR1 is SGHNT and CDR2 is YYREEE (reference sequence). This CDR3 spans 14 amino acids.

The chain combines TRBV4-3 with TRBJ2-7, with 8 nucleotides matching TRBD1. CDR1 and CDR2 (germline): LGHNA, YSLEER. V lost 3 bases to trimming and J lost 2 bases; unmatched junction nucleotides: 6. This CDR3 comprises 15 residues. DNA of the CDR3: TGCGCCAGCAGCCAGACACAGGGGGTGACCTACGAGCAGTACTTC. As protein: CASSQTQGVTYEQYF.

The chain recombines TRBV19 with TRBJ2-7, with D possibly being TRBD2 (6 bases). CDR1 is LNHDA and CDR2 is SQIVND in the germline V gene (reference sequence). The length of the CDR3 is 14 residues. Trimming took 2 bases from V and 1 from J, leaving 9 bases between them. The CDR3 region is CASSILATSYEQYF. CDR3 nucleotides: TGTGCCAGTAGTATACTAGCGACGTCCTACGAGCAGTACTTC. The full variable domain, with the rest looked up from reference TRBV19 and TRBJ2-7, is DGGITQSPKYLFRKEGQNVTLSCEQNLNHDAMYWYRQDPGQGLRLIYYSQIVNDFQKGDIAEGYSVSREKKESFPLTVTSAQKNPTAFYLCASSILATSYEQYFGPGTRLTVT.

This rearrangement joins TRBV7-2 to TRBJ2-1, with 7 bases lining up with TRBD1. The CDR3 covers 15 residues. V lost 0 bases, J lost 8 bases, and 7 bases stayed unmatched. Looked up from germline, CDR1 is SGHTA and CDR2 is FQGNSA. CDR3 protein: CASSLAFDRAYEQFF. DNA of the CDR3: TGTGCCAGCAGCTTAGCTTTCGACAGGGCGTATGAGCAGTTCTTC.

The chain is built from TRBV29-1 and TRBJ2-5; D is undetermined. Per germline, CDR1 SQVTM and CDR2 ANQGSEA. V lost 2 bases, J lost 4 bases, and 14 bases lay in between. This CDR3 spans 14 amino acids. The chain's CDR3 is CSVEKPRQPETQYF. CDR3 in DNA: TGCAGCGTTGAAAAGCCCCGACAACCAGAGACCCAGTACTTC.

This chain uses TRBV7-2 with TRBJ2-7; unclear D gene. Germline V gives CDR1 SGHTA, CDR2 FQGNSA. V was clipped by 4 bases and J by 3 bases, with 4 bases between them. This CDR3 is 11 amino acids long. The CDR3: CASSSNYEQYF. The DNA of the CDR3 is TGTGCCAGCAGCTCAAACTACGAGCAGTACTTC. The full variable domain, completed using reference TRBV7-2 and TRBJ2-7, is GAGVSQSPSNKVTEKGKDVELRCDPISGHTALYWYRQSLGQGLEFLIYFQGNSAPDKSGLPSDRFSAERTGGSVSTLTIQRTQQEDSAVYLCASSSNYEQYFGPGTRLTVT.

The chain links TRBV29-1 to TRBJ2-2, with 7 bases identical to TRBD1. The germline V gene has CDR1 SQVTM and CDR2 ANQGSEA. This CDR3 is built from 14 residues. V was pared by 4 bases and J by 2 bases, with 4 bases of the junction left unmatched. The DNA for the CDR3 is TGCAGCGTTGTTTGGGACAGAAACACCGGGGAGCTGTTTTTT. Residues: CSVVWDRNTGELFF.

This chain links TRBV19 with TRBJ2-1, with 8 bases identical to TRBD1. J was trimmed by 4 bases and V by 8 bases; bases with no gene match: 7. Germline CDR1 and CDR2: LNHDA and SQIVND (reference sequence). CDR3 length: 14 amino acids. The CDR3 sequence: CASWDRQRYNEQFF. DNA of the CDR3: TGTGCCAGTTGGGACAGGCAGAGATACAATGAGCAGTTCTTC.

The chain has TRBV4-3 and TRBJ1-3, with TRBD1 matching 7 bases. Germline lookup yields CDR1 LGHNA and CDR2 YSLEER. Trimming cost V 3 bases and J 4 bases; bases outside gene matches: 0. The length of the CDR3 is 13 residues. The CDR3 region has the DNA TGCGCCAGCAGCCAGGGACAGGGAAACACCATATATTTT. This sequence encodes CASSQGQGNTIYF.

The J gene is TRBJ2-7, the V gene TRBV6-6; TRBD2 matches 10 bases. V lost 6 bases, J lost 5 bases, and 10 bases stayed unmatched. CDR1 and CDR2 from the germline V gene are MNHNY and SVGAGI (reference sequence). CDR3 size: 15 residues. The CDR3 nucleotides read TGTGCCAGCAGGGCCCGGCTAGCGGGAGACCACGAGCAGTACTTC. Translating gives CASRARLAGDHEQYF.

The chain combines TRBV5-4 with TRBJ2-3; 16 bases match TRBD2. V dropped 4 bases and J dropped 3; count of bases not matched to a gene: 5. CDR1 SGHNT and CDR2 YYREEE come from the germline V gene (reference sequence). This CDR3 is 17 amino acids long. The CDR3 bases are TGTGCCAGCAGCGATGGGACTAGCGGGGGGGTAACAGATACGCAGTATTTT. Amino acid sequence: CASSDGTSGGVTDTQYF.

The gene calls are TRBV7-3 and TRBJ2-1, with TRBD2 matching over 9 bases. Looked up from germline, CDR1 is SGHTA and CDR2 is FQGTGA. The J segment lost 7 bases and the V segment lost 4 bases, leaving 5 bases of the junction unmatched. CDR3 length: 14 amino acids. The CDR3 is CASSSRTSVNEQFF. CDR3 bases: TGTGCCAGCAGCTCCCGGACTAGCGTAAATGAGCAGTTCTTC.

The V and J genes are TRBV19 and TRBJ1-5, with a tentative D call TRBD1 (5 bases). V lost 6 bases and J lost 6, with 12 bases in between. Germline V gene data show CDR1 as LNHDA and CDR2 as SQIVND (reference sequence). The CDR3 contains 13 residues. The DNA of the CDR3 is TGTGCCAGTAGCCAAGGGGTTGGTCAGCCCCAGCATTTT. Encoded protein: CASSQGVGQPQHF. The complete variable domain, with remaining parts taken from reference TRBV19 and TRBJ1-5, reads DGGITQSPKYLFRKEGQNVTLSCEQNLNHDAMYWYRQDPGQGLRLIYYSQIVNDFQKGDIAEGYSVSREKKESFPLTVTSAQKNPTAFYLCASSQGVGQPQHFGDGTRLSIL.

The count of this clone is one. The chain combines TRBV7-2 with TRBJ2-7; D remains unclear. Trimming took 7 bases from V and 1 from J, leaving 17 bases between them. CDR3 length equals 15 residues. Germline loops: CDR1 SGHTA, CDR2 FQGNSA. CDR3 region: CASTILSSGSYEQYF. The DNA of the CDR3 is TGTGCCAGCACCATCCTTTCGTCCGGGTCCTACGAGCAGTACTTC.

The chain links TRBV2 to TRBJ2-1; 11 positions agree with TRBD2. V was pared by 5 bases and J by 10 bases, with 7 bases of the junction left unmatched. The CDR3 length is 14 residues. The V gene's germline CDR1 is SNHLY and CDR2 FYNNEI. The CDR3 loop reads CASSRASGGIEQFF. DNA of the CDR3: TGTGCCAGCAGTCGGGCTAGCGGGGGGATAGAGCAGTTCTTC. Together with reference TRBV2 and TRBJ2-1, the CDR3 gives the full variable domain: EPEVTQTPSHQVTQMGQEVILRCVPISNHLYFYWYRQILGQKVEFLVSFYNNEISEKSEIFDDQFSVERPDGSNFTLKIRSTKLEDSAMYFCASSRASGGIEQFFGPGTRLTVL.